Detailed here is one T cell receptor beta chain. The antigen remains undetermined. The data were taken from a study of T cell responses to AZD1222 COVID-19 vaccine. The CDR3 has 15 amino acids. Germline-derived CDR1 and CDR2 are SNHLY and FYNNEI. V gave up 6 bases and J gave up 0 bases, with 12 bases separating them. Study-level points and caveats: Donors were chiefly white British, with a greater number of females, and clonal diversity was perhaps underestimated. Once two AZD1222 doses were given, Spike-specific TCR breadth and depth went up.

Profiled with immunoSEQ multiplex PCR; TCRdb holds only in-frame clones, not every one. This table holds about 100,000 clones, about 94% found once. The chain recombines TRBV2 with TRBJ1-3; D is uncertain. This receptor was taken from an adult in good health. The material was peripheral blood, obtained on day 0 of AZD1222 vaccination. The CDR3 region is CASRGLRSSGNTIYF. DNA of the CDR3: TGTGCCAGCAGGGGCCTTCGGAGCTCTGGAAACACCATATATTTT.